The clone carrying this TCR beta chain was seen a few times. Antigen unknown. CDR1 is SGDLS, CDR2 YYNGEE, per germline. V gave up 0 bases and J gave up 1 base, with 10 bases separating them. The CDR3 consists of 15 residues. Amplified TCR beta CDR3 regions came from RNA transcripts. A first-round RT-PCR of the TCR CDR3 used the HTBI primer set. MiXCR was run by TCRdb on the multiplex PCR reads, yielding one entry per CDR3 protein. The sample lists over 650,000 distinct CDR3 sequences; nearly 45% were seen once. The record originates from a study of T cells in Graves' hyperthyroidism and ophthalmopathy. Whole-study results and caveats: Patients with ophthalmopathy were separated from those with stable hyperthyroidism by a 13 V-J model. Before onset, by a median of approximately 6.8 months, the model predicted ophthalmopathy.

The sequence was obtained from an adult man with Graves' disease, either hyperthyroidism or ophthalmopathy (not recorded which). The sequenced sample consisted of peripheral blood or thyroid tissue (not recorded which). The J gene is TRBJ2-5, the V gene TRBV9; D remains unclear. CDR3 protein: CASSVAPISQETQYF. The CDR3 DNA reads TGTGCCAGCAGCGTAGCCCCCATCTCCCAAGAGACCCAGTACTTC.